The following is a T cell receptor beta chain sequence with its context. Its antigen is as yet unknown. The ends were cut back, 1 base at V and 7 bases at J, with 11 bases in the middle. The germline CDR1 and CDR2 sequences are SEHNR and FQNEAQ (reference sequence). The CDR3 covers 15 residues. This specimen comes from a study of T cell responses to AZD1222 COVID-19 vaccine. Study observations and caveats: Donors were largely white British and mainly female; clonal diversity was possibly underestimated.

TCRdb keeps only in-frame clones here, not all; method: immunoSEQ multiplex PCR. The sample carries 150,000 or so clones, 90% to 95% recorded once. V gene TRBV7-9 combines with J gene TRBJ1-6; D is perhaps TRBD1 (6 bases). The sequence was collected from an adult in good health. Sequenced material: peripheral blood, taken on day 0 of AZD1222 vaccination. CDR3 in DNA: TGTGCCAGCAGCTTAGGTGGGGGCAGCAATTCACCCCTCCACTTT. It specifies CASSLGGGSNSPLHF.